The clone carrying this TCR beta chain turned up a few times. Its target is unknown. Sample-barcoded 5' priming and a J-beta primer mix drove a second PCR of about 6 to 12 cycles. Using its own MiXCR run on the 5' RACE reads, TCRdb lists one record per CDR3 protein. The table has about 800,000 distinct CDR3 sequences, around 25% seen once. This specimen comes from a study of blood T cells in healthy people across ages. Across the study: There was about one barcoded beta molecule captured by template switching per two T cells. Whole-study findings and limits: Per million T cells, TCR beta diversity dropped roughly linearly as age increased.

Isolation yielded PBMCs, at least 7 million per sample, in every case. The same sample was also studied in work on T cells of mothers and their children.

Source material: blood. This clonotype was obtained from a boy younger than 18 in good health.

The CDR3 spells CASSQDVVAGQYNEQFF. The DNA of the CDR3 is TGCGCCAGCAGCCAAGATGTGGTAGCGGGACAGTACAATGAGCAGTTCTTC. The chain recombines TRBV4-1 with TRBJ2-1, with a weak D call TRBD2 (8 bases). Trimming shortened V by 0 bases and J by 4 bases, and 16 bases separated the two germline ends. The CDR3 is 17 residues long. The germline gives CDR1 MGHRA, CDR2 YSYEKL.